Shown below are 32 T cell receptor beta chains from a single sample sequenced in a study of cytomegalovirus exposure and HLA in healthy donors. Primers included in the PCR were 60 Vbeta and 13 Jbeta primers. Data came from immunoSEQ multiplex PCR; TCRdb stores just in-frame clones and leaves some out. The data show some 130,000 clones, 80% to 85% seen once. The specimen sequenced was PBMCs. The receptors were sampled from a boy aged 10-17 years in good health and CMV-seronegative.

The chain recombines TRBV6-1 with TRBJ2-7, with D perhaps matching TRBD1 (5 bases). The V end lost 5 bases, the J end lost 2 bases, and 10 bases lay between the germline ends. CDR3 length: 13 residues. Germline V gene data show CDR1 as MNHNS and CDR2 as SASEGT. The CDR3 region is CASSTDSPYEQYF. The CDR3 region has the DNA TGTGCCAGCAGTACAGACAGCCCCTACGAGCAGTACTTC.

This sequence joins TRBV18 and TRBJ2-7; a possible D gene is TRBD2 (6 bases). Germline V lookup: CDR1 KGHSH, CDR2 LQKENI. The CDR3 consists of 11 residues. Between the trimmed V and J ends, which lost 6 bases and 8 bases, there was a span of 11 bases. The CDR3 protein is CASSPGDQQYF. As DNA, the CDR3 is TGTGCCAGCTCCCCGGGGGACCAGCAGTACTTC. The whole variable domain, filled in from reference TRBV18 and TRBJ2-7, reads NAGVMQNPRHLVRRRGQEARLRCSPMKGHSHVYWYRQLPEEGLKFMVYLQKENIIDESGMPKERFSAEFPKEGPSILRIQQVVRGDSAAYFCASSPGDQQYFGPGTRLTVT.

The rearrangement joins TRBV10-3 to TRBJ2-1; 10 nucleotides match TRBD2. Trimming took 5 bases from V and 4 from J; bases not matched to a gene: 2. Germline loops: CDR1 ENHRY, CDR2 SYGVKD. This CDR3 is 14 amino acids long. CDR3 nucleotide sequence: TGTGCCATCAGTCCTAGCGGGAGTTACAATGAGCAGTTCTTC. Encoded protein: CAISPSGSYNEQFF.

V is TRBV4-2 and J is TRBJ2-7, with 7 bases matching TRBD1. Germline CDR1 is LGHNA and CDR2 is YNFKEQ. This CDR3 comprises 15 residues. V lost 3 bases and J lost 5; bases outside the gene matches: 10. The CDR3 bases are TGTGCCAGCAGCCAGGAGACAGGGAGCTTCAACGAGCAGTACTTC. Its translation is CASSQETGSFNEQYF.

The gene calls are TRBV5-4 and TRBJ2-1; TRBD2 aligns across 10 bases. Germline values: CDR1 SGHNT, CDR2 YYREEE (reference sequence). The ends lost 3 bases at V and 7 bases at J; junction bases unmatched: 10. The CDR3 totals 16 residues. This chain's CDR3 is CASSSYGLAVWNEQFF. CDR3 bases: TGTGCCAGCAGCTCGTACGGACTAGCGGTTTGGAATGAGCAGTTCTTC.

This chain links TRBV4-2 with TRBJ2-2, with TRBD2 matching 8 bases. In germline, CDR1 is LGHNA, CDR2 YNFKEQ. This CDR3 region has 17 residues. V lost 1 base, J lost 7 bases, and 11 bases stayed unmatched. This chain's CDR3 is CASSQALTGGPGGELFF. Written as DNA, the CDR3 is TGTGCCAGCAGCCAAGCTTTGACGGGAGGGCCCGGCGGGGAGCTGTTTTTT.

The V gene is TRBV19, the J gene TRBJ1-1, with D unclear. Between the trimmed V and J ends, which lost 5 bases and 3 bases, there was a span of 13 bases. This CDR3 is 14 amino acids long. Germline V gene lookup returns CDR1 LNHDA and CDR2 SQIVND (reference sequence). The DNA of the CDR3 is TGTGCCAGTAGTCCACGGAGGGCGGACACTGAAGCTTTCTTT. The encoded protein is CASSPRRADTEAFF.

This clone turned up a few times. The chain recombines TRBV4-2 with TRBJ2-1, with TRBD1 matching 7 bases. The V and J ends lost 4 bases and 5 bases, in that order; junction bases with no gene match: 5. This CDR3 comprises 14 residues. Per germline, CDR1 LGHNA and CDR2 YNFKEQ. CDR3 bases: TGTGCCAGCAGCCCGGGGACAGACCACAATGAGCAGTTCTTC. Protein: CASSPGTDHNEQFF.

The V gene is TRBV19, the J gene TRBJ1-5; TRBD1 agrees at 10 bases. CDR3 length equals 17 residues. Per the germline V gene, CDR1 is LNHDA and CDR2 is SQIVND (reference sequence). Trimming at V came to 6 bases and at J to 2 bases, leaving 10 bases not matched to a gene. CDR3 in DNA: TGTGCCAGTAGGACTGGAGGTGGGACAGGGGGCAATCAGCCCCAGCATTTT. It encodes CASRTGGGTGGNQPQHF.

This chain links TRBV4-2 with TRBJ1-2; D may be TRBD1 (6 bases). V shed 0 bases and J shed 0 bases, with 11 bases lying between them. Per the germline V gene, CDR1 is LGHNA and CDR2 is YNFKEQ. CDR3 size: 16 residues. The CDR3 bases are TGTGCCAGCAGCCAAGAGAGCAGGGGCCCTAACTATGGCTACACCTTC. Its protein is CASSQESRGPNYGYTF.

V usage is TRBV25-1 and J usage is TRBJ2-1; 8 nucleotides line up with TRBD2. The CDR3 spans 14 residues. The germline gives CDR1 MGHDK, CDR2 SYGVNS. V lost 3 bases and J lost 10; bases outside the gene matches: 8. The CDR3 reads CASSEMGSGAEQFF. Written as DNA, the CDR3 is TGTGCCAGCAGTGAGATGGGTAGCGGGGCCGAGCAGTTCTTC.

CDR3 nucleotide sequence: TGTGCCAGCTCACCACCGGCGGGGGGCAGTGACACTGAAGCTTTCTTT. This sequence encodes CASSPPAGGSDTEAFF. V usage is TRBV18 and J usage is TRBJ1-1; D is perhaps TRBD1 (6 bases). There are 16 residues in the CDR3. Germline assignment: CDR1 KGHSH and CDR2 LQKENI. V lost 0 bases and J lost 3, with 14 bases in between. The full variable domain, its missing parts supplied by reference TRBV18 and TRBJ1-1, is NAGVMQNPRHLVRRRGQEARLRCSPMKGHSHVYWYRQLPEEGLKFMVYLQKENIIDESGMPKERFSAEFPKEGPSILRIQQVVRGDSAAYFCASSPPAGGSDTEAFFGQGTRLTVV.

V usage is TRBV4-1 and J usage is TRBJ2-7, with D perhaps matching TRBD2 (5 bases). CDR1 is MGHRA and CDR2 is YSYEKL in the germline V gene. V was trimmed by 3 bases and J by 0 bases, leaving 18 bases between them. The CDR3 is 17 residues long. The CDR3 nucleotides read TGCGCCAGCAGCCAGCCCCTTAGGACTCCAAGCTCCTACGAGCAGTACTTC. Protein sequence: CASSQPLRTPSSYEQYF.

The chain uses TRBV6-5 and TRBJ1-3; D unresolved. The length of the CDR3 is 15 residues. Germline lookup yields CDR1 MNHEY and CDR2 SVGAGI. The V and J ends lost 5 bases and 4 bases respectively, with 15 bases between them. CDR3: CASSLAQTTGNTIYF. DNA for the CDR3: TGTGCCAGCAGTCTCGCACAGACTACCGGAAACACCATATATTTT.

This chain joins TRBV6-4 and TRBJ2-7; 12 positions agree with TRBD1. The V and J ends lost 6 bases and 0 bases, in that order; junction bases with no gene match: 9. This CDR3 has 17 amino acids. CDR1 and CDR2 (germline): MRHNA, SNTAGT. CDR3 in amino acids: CASSGTGGAGCSYEQYF. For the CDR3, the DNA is TGTGCCAGCAGCGGGACAGGGGGCGCCGGTTGCTCCTACGAGCAGTACTTC.

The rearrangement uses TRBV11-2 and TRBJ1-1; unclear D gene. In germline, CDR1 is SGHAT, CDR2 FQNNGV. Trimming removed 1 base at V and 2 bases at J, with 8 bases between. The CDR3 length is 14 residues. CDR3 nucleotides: TGTGCCAGCAGCTTAGGGGCGGGCAACACTGAAGCTTTCTTT. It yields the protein CASSLGAGNTEAFF.

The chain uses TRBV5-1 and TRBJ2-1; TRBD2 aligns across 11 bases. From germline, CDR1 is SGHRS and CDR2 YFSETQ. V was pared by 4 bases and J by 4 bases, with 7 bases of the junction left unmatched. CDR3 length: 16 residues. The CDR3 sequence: CASSHKRLAGYNEQFF. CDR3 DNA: TGCGCCAGCAGCCACAAGCGACTAGCGGGATACAATGAGCAGTTCTTC.

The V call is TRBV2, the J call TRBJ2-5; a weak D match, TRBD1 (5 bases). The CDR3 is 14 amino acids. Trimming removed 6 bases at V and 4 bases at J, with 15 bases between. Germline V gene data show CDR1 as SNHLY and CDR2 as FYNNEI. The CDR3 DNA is TGTGCCAGCAGAGGGGTCTTCAGGGCAGAGACCCAGTACTTC. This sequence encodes CASRGVFRAETQYF.

The CDR3 reads CASSAGLNQETQYF. The CDR3 DNA is TGTGCCAGCAGCGCCGGACTGAACCAAGAGACCCAGTACTTC. V is TRBV9 and J is TRBJ2-5; D possibly corresponds to TRBD2 (5 bases). V was cut by 3 bases and J by 0 bases, with 9 bases left in between. CDR3 length equals 14 residues. The germline CDR1 and CDR2 sequences are SGDLS and YYNGEE.

CDR3: CAWSVVQASEFF. For the CDR3, the DNA is TGTGCCTGGAGTGTAGTTCAGGCGAGTGAGTTCTTC. This chain links TRBV30 with TRBJ2-1; the D is unclear. Germline V gene sequence: CDR1 GTSNPN, CDR2 SVGIG (reference sequence). The CDR3 sequence is 12 residues long. With 0 bases removed from V and 14 bases from J, the gap between germline ends came to 14 bases.

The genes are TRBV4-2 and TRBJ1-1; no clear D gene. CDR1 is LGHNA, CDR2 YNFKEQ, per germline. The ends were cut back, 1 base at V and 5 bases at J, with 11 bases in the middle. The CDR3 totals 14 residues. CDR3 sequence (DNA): TGTGCCAGCAGCCAAGGCTACAGTTCGACTGAAGCTTTCTTT. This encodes CASSQGYSSTEAFF.

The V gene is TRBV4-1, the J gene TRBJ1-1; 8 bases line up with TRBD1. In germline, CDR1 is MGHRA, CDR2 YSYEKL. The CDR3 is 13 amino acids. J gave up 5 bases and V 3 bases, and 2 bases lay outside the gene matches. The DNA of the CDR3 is TGCGCCAGCAGCCAGCAGGGGGCAACTGAAGCTTTCTTT. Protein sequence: CASSQQGATEAFF.

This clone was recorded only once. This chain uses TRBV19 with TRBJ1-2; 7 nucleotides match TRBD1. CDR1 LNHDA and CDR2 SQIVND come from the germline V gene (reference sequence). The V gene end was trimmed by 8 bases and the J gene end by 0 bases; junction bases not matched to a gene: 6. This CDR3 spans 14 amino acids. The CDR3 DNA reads TGTGCCAGTTCCCCCGGACAGGCTAACTATGGCTACACCTTC. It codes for CASSPGQANYGYTF.

The CDR3 sequence is CASSLEAYGYTF. The CDR3 DNA reads TGTGCCAGCAGCTTAGAAGCCTATGGCTACACCTTC. This rearrangement joins TRBV7-9 to TRBJ1-2; D gene ambiguous. Germline values: CDR1 SEHNR, CDR2 FQNEAQ (reference sequence). The CDR3 covers 12 residues. Trimming left V 1 base short and J 4 bases short, with 4 bases between. Full variable domain (missing parts from reference TRBV7-9 and TRBJ1-2): DTGVSQNPRHKITKRGQNVTFRCDPISEHNRLYWYRQTLGQGPEFLTYFQNEAQLEKSRLLSDRFSAERPKGSFSTLEIQRTEQGDSAMYLCASSLEAYGYTFGSGTRLTVV.

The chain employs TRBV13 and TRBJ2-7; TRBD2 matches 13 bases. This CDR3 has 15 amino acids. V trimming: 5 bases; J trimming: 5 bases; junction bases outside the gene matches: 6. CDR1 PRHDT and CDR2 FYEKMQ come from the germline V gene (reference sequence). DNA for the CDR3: TGTGCCAGCAGCGTCGGCGGACTAGCGGGAGACGAGCAGTACTTC. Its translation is CASSVGGLAGDEQYF.

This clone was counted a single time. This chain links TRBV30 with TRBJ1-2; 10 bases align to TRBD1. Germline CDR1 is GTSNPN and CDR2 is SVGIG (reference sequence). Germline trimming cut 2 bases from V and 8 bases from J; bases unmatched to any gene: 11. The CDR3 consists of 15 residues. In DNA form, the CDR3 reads TGTGCCTGGAGTCAGCCGACCGGGACAGGGGCCGGCTACACCTTC. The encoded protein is CAWSQPTGTGAGYTF. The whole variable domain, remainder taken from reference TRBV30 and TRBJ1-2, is SQTIHQWPATLVQPVGSPLSLECTVEGTSNPNLYWYRQAAGRGLQLLFYSVGIGQISSEVPQNLSASRPQDRQFILSSKKLLLSDSGFYLCAWSQPTGTGAGYTFGSGTRLTVV.

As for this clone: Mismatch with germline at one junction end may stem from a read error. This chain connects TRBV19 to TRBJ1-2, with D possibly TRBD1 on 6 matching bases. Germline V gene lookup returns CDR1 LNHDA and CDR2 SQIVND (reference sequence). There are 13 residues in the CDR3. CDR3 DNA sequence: TGTGCCAGTACCTCCCTAAATCTGAGGACAGCGACATTC. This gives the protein CASTSLNLRTATF.

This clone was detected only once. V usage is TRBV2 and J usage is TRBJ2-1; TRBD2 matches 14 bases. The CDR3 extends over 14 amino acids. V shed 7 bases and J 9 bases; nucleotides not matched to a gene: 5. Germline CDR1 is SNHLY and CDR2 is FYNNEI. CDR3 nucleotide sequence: TGTGCCAGCACGGGACTAGCGGGAGCGGGTGAGCAGTTCTTC. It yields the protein CASTGLAGAGEQFF.

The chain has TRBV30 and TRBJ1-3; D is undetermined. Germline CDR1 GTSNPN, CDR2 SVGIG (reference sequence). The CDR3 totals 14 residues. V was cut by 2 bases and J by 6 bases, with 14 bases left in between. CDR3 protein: CAWSPRGPQNTIYF. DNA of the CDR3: TGTGCCTGGAGTCCCCGAGGGCCTCAAAACACCATATATTTT.

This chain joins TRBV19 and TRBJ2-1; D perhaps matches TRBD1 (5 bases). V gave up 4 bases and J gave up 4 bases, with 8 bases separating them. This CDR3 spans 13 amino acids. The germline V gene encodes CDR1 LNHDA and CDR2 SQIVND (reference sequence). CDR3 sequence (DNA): TGTGCCAGTAGTAGCGACAGTTACAATGAGCAGTTCTTC. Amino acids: CASSSDSYNEQFF.

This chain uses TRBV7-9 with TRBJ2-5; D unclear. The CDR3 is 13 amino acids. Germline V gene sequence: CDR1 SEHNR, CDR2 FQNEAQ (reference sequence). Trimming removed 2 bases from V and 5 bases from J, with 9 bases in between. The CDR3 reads CASSLIAGETQYF. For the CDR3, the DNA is TGTGCCAGCAGCTTAATAGCCGGGGAGACCCAGTACTTC.

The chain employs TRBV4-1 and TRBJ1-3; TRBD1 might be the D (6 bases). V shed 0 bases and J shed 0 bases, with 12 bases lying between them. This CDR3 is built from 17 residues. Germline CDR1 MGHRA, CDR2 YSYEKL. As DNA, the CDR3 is TGCGCCAGCAGCCAAGATCACACAGGGTACTCTGGAAACACCATATATTTT. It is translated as CASSQDHTGYSGNTIYF.